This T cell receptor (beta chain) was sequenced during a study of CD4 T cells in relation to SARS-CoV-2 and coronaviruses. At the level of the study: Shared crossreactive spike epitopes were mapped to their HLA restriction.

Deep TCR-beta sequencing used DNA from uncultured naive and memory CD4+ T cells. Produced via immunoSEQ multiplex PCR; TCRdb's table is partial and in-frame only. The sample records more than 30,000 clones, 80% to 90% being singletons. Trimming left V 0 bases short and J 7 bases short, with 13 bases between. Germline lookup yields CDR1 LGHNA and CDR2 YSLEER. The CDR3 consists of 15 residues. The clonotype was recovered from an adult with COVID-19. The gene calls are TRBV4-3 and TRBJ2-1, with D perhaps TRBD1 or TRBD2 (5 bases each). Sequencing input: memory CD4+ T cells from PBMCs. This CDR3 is CASSQEGRWGNEQFF. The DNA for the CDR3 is TGCGCCAGCAGCCAAGAAGGCCGGTGGGGGAATGAGCAGTTCTTC.